This T cell receptor (beta chain) was sequenced in a study of T cells after yellow fever vaccination. About the research overall: Preparation of fractions with low cell numbers was performed using SMART-Seq v4 Ultra Low Input.

A universal primer site and UMIs were added as TCR cDNA was made by 5'RACE template switching. Via MiXCR, TCRdb re-called the 5' RACE reads, giving one row per CDR3 protein. The repertoire holds 610,000 or so distinct CDR3 sequences, with approximately 13% as singletons. Germline V CDR1 and CDR2: KGHDR, SFDVKD. Deletions cut 9 bases from V and 6 bases from J, with 11 bases between. The length of the CDR3 is 12 residues. This TCR derives from a man aged 25-40 years who received the YFV17D yellow fever vaccine. Sequencing was performed on PBMCs, taken on the day of the yellow fever booster vaccination. The V gene is TRBV24-1, the J gene TRBJ2-1; a weak D match, TRBD2 (5 bases). CDR3 coding DNA: TGTGCCACCTCCCGAGGGCCCAATGAGCAGTTCTTC. Translating it yields CATSRGPNEQFF.